This entry concerns a single T cell receptor (beta chain). J lost 1 base, V lost 7 bases, and 1 base had no gene match. CDR3 length: 14 amino acids. Random hexamers primed reverse transcription of about 0.45 to 1 ug RNA. TCR beta CDR3 was amplified by immunoSEQ multiplex PCR. This amplification extended across 54 Vbeta and 13 Jbeta segments. TCRdb re-derived calls from the immunoSEQ multiplex PCR reads in MiXCR, one entry per CDR3 protein. The data show around 280,000 distinct CDR3 sequences, around 90% seen once. This specimen belongs to a study of CD8 T cells in Susac syndrome. The TCR comes from a human donor with multiple sclerosis. This chain links TRBV12-3 or TRBV12-4 with TRBJ2-2, with 9 bases that match TRBD2. The sequencing sample was made of CD4+ T cells from PBMCs. CDR3 DNA sequence: TGTGCCAGCAAGACTAGCGGGAACACCGGGGAGCTGTTTTTT. It codes for CASKTSGNTGELFF.